The present entry profiles one T cell receptor (beta chain) with its context. Its antigen is as yet unknown. J gave up 2 bases and V 5 bases, and 13 bases lay outside the gene matches. From germline, CDR1 is SEHNR and CDR2 FQNEAQ (reference sequence). The CDR3 runs 18 residues. The data originate from a study of cytomegalovirus exposure and HLA in healthy donors. The PCR was carried out with 60 Vbeta primers and 13 Jbeta primers. Produced via immunoSEQ multiplex PCR; TCRdb's table is partial and in-frame only. The table has 65,000 to 95,000 clones, about 81% seen once. Findings and caveats of the study: About 87% or about 30% of the time was how often most TCR beta V segments were productive, according to an earlier analysis. Sequencing probably produced one cluster of sequence variants that were highly shared. Researchers left out some V segments, among them TRBV6-2 and TRBV6-3, as indistinguishable.

Each of the donors was a healthy bone marrow donor. The TCR was taken from a man aged 70-80 years in good health and CMV-seronegative. This sequence joins TRBV7-9 and TRBJ2-5; TRBD1 matches 11 bases. The sample was PBMCs. As DNA, the CDR3 is TGTGCCAGCAGCCGGGGACAGGGGGTTAGCCAACAACAAGAGACCCAGTACTTC. This codes for CASSRGQGVSQQQETQYF.